The entry that follows covers one TCR beta chain sequence. Produced via immunoSEQ multiplex PCR; TCRdb's table is partial and in-frame only. The table lists around 96,000 clones, more than 80% of them singletons. The germline CDR1 and CDR2 sequences are SGDLS and YYNGEE. Trimming took 4 bases from V and 2 from J, leaving 16 bases between them. The CDR3 length is 15 residues. The data are from a study of control samples from healthy donors and cancer patients. The sequence was obtained from a man younger than 35 in good health. The V gene is TRBV9, the J gene TRBJ2-7; D is uncertain. Sequencing was carried out using blood. CDR3 region: CASSPTVAATYEQYF. The CDR3 DNA reads TGTGCCAGCAGCCCCACCGTGGCGGCTACCTACGAGCAGTACTTC.